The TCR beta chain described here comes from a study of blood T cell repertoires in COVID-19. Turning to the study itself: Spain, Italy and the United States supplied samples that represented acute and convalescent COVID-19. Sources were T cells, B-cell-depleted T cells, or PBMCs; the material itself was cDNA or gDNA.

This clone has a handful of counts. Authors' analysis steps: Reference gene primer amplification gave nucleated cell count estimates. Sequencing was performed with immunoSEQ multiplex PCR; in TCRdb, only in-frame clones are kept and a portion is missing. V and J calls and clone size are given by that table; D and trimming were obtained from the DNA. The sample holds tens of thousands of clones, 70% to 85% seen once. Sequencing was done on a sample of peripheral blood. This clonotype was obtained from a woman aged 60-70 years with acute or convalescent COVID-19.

The CDR3 bases are TGTGCCAGCAGAGCCGGGACTTACACCTACGAGCAGTACTTC. Translated, it gives CASRAGTYTYEQYF. This rearrangement joins TRBV2 to TRBJ2-7, with D possibly matching TRBD2 (6 bases). The CDR3 contains 14 residues. Deletions cut 6 bases from V and 2 bases from J, with 14 bases between. Germline V gene data show CDR1 as SNHLY and CDR2 as FYNNEI. The whole variable domain, filled in from reference TRBV2 and TRBJ2-7, reads EPEVTQTPSHQVTQMGQEVILRCVPISNHLYFYWYRQILGQKVEFLVSFYNNEISEKSEIFDDQFSVERPDGSNFTLKIRSTKLEDSAMYFCASRAGTYTYEQYFGPGTRLTVT.